A single sample gave rise to the 13 T cell receptor beta chains below, sequenced in a study of post-analysis software for immune sequencing data (dated by TCRdb to between 2014 and 2017). Paper-wide results and their limitations: Significantly higher frequencies in patients than in controls were found for about five TRBV segments, including TRBV5-6, TRBV5-1 and TRBV20-1.

Their recognized antigens are unknown. The library came from PCR. TCRdb names Illumina HiSeq 2500 as the instrument used. Unique molecular identifiers were incorporated into TCR beta cDNA libraries to reduce PCR and sequencing biases. TCRdb reanalyzed the raw reads on its own, using fastp at Q25 for trimming and MiXCR for clone calling, and kept in-frame beta chains. Each entry merges the rows of one CDR3 protein and shows their most common DNA and genes. Across this sample there are hundreds of thousands of distinct CDR3 sequences, with 25% to 30% seen only once. The ten biggest clones cover around 0.55% of the sample. The sample was blood. The receptor source for this set is a girl aged 5 to 17 with multiple sclerosis.

This clonotype was picked up a small number of times. V is TRBV4-1 and J is TRBJ2-5; 10 nucleotides line up with TRBD1. Per germline, CDR1 MGHRA and CDR2 YSYEKL. This CDR3 has 18 residues. Trimming removed 4 bases from V and 5 bases from J; junction bases left unmatched: 16. CDR3 sequence: CASSPDRGLGTGAETQYF. In DNA form, the CDR3 reads TGCGCCAGCAGCCCGGACAGGGGACTCGGGACAGGGGCCGAGACCCAGTACTTC.

This clonotype has just a few counts. V gene TRBV6-5 combines with J gene TRBJ2-1; D is tentatively TRBD1 or TRBD2 (6 bases each). Germline V lookup: CDR1 MNHEY, CDR2 SVGAGI. The CDR3 spans 14 residues. The V gene lost 6 bases and the J gene lost 4 bases, with 13 bases spanning the gap. The CDR3 reads CASSRRGTYNEQFF. Written as DNA, the CDR3 is TGTGCCAGCAGCCGGAGGGGGACTTACAATGAGCAGTTCTTC.

For this clonotype: A junction boundary mismatches the germline segment, possibly from a read error. This rearrangement joins TRBV7-8 to TRBJ2-6; D tentatively fits TRBD1 or TRBD2 (5 bases each). The CDR3 runs to 13 residues. CDR1 and CDR2 from the germline V gene are SGHVS and FQNEAQ. As DNA, the CDR3 is TGTGCCAGCAGAGGGCCCGGGGCCAGCGTCCTGACTTTC. The encoded protein is CASRGPGASVLTF.

This clonotype turned up a few times. The CDR3 reads CASSQDLGRNTEAFF. The DNA of the CDR3 is TGTGCCAGCAGCCAAGATTTGGGCAGGAACACTGAAGCTTTCTTT. The chain joins TRBV4-2 to TRBJ1-1; D is undetermined. From germline, CDR1 is LGHNA and CDR2 YNFKEQ. CDR3 size: 15 residues. Trimming took off 0 bases at V and 1 base at J, with 9 bases between the two ends.

This clonotype was picked up a small number of times. The genes are TRBV11-2 and TRBJ2-5; D not certain. Trimming shortened V by 1 base and J by 1 base, and 10 bases separated the two germline ends. Germline CDR1 and CDR2: SGHAT and FQNNGV. The CDR3 loop spans 15 amino acids. Here the CDR3 reads CASSLAHPVQETQYF. The CDR3 region has the DNA TGTGCCAGCAGCTTAGCCCATCCGGTCCAAGAGACCCAGTACTTC.

V gene TRBV12-3 or TRBV12-4 combines with J gene TRBJ2-5, with D possibly being TRBD1 or TRBD2 (5 bases each). Trimming shortened V by 2 bases and J by 11 bases, and 21 bases separated the two germline ends. The CDR3 extends over 15 amino acids. The CDR3 here is CASSLNGGSHYKQYF. Written as DNA, the CDR3 is TGTGCCAGCAGTTTAAATGGGGGTTCTCACTACAAGCAGTACTTC.

The chain has TRBV20-1 and TRBJ2-1; 8 positions match TRBD2. Per the germline V gene, CDR1 is DFQATT and CDR2 is SNEGSKA (reference sequence). V gave up 7 bases and J gave up 5 bases; unmatched junction bases: 10. This CDR3 is 14 amino acids long. CDR3 DNA sequence: TGCAGTGGTACAACCGGGGGGGGAGACAATGAGCAGTTCTTC. It codes for CSGTTGGGDNEQFF.

This rearrangement joins TRBV5-1 to TRBJ2-3, with 15 bases lining up with TRBD2. V was pared by 4 bases and J by 5 bases, with 5 bases of the junction left unmatched. The CDR3 sequence is 16 residues long. Germline lookup yields CDR1 SGHRS and CDR2 YFSETQ. The CDR3 DNA reads as TGCGCCAGCAGCCTTTGGACTAGCGGGGGGGTAGATACGCAGTATTTT. It encodes CASSLWTSGGVDTQYF.

At least ten counts were recorded for this clonotype. The V and J genes are TRBV29-1 and TRBJ2-7; D uncertain. Trimming stripped 1 base from V and 1 base from J, with 8 bases between. CDR3 size: 13 residues. In germline, CDR1 is SQVTM, CDR2 ANQGSEA. CDR3 nucleotide sequence: TGCAGCGTTGAAGGGACGGTGTCCTACGAGCAGTACTTC. Amino acid sequence: CSVEGTVSYEQYF.

The V gene is TRBV5-1, the J gene TRBJ1-2; 7 nucleotides agree with TRBD1. Germline trimming cut 5 bases from V and 4 bases from J; bases unmatched to any gene: 8. The CDR3 spans 14 residues. Germline V gene data show CDR1 as SGHRS and CDR2 as YFSETQ. CDR3 DNA: TGCGCCAGCAGGTCGGACAGGAACACCTATGGCTACACCTTC. It is translated as CASRSDRNTYGYTF.

J is TRBJ2-3 and V is TRBV20-1; D not resolved. This CDR3 spans 16 amino acids. Germline lookup yields CDR1 DFQATT and CDR2 SNEGSKA (reference sequence). V was cut by 0 bases and J by 6 bases, with 19 bases left in between. In DNA, the CDR3 is TGCAGTGCTAGAGACCCGGGCGGCTCCAGCCCCGATACGCAGTATTTT. Protein: CSARDPGGSSPDTQYF.

The chain combines TRBV20-1 with TRBJ2-7, with 10 bases lining up with TRBD1. TRBJ2-5 explains the end of the DNA better; the J call may be wrong. This CDR3 comprises 15 residues. The germline V gene encodes CDR1 DFQATT and CDR2 SNEGSKA (reference sequence). The DNA of the CDR3 is TGCAGTGCTAGAGATCAGGGACAGGGGCGTGAGACCCAGTACTTC. It encodes CSARDQGQGRETQYF.

For this clonotype: In this CDR3 the conserved last residue, phenylalanine or tryptophan, is missing, so a read error is likely. The J gene is TRBJ2-7, the V gene TRBV28, with 11 bases aligning to TRBD2. Near its end, the DNA agrees better with TRBJ2-5, so the J call may be wrong. There are 13 residues in the CDR3. Germline-derived CDR1 and CDR2 are MDHEN and SYDVKM. The CDR3 region is CASHSGGVKTQYL. In DNA form, the CDR3 reads TGTGCCAGCCATAGCGGGGGGGTAAAGACCCAGTACTTA.